Below, one T cell receptor beta chain is given with its context. Its specificity is not known. The sample is drawn from a study of T cell responses to AZD1222 COVID-19 vaccine. Study-wide results and caveats: Repertoire sampling occurred only after the peak T cell response.

Losses at the gene ends were 5 bases for V and 7 bases for J; bases not matched to a gene: 4. In germline, CDR1 is SGHRS, CDR2 YFSETQ. There are 14 residues in the CDR3. Using immunoSEQ multiplex PCR, the repertoire was profiled, and TCRdb retains in-frame clones only, with some absent. The sample has 150,000 to 200,000 clones; under 95% are singletons. The chain carries TRBV5-1 and TRBJ2-1; 12 bases align to TRBD2. This receptor was identified in an adult in good health. The input for sequencing was peripheral blood, taken on day 0 of MenACWY control vaccination. The CDR3 sequence: CASRLAGGSNEQFF. The CDR3 DNA reads as TGCGCCAGCAGACTAGCGGGAGGTAGTAATGAGCAGTTCTTC.